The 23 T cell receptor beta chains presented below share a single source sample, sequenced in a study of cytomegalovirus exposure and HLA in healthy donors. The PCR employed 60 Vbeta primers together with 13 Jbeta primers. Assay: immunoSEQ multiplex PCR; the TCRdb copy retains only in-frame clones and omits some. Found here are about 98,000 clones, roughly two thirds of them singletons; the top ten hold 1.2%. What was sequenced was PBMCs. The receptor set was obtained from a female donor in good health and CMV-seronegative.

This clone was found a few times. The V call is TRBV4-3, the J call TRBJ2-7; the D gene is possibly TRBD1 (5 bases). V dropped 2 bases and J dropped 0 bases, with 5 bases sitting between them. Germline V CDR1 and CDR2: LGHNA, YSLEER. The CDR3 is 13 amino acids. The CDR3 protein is CASSQTGSYEQYF. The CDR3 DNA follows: TGCGCCAGCAGCCAAACAGGCTCCTACGAGCAGTACTTC.

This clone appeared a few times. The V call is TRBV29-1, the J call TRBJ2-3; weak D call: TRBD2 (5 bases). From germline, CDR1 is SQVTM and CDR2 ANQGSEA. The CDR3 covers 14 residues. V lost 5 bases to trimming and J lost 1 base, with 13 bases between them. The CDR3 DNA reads TGCAGCGTTCACACGAGGCGGGGCACAGATACGCAGTATTTT. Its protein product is CSVHTRRGTDTQYF.

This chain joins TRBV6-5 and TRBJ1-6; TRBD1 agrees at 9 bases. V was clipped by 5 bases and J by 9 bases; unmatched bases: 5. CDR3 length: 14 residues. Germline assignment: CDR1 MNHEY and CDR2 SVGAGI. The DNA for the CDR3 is TGTGCCAGCAGTGACAGGGGGAATGGTTCACCCCTCCACTTT. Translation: CASSDRGNGSPLHF.

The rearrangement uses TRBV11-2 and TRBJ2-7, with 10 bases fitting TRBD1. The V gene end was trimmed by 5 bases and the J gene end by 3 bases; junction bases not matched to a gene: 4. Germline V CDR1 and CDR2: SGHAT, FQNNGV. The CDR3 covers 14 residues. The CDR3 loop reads CASSPRTGGYEQYF. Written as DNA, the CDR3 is TGTGCCAGCAGCCCCCGGACAGGGGGCTACGAGCAGTACTTC.

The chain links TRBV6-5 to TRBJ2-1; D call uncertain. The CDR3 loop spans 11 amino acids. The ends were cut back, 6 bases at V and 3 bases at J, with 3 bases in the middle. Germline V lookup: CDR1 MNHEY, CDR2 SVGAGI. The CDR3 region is CASRLYNEQFF. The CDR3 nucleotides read TGTGCCAGCAGACTCTACAATGAGCAGTTCTTC.

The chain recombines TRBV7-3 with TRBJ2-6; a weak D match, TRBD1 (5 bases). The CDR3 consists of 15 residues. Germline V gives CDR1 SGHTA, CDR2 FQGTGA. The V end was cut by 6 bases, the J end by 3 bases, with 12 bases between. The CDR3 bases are TGTGCCAGCAGACTTCAGGGAAGTGGGGCCAACGTCCTGACTTTC. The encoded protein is CASRLQGSGANVLTF.

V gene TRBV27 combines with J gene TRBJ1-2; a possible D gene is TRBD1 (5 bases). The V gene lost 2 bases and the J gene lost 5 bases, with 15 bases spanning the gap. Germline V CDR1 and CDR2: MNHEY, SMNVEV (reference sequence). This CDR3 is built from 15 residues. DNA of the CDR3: TGTGCCAGCAGTTTAAGAGGGTCTGGGGGGTATGGCTACACCTTC. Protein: CASSLRGSGGYGYTF.

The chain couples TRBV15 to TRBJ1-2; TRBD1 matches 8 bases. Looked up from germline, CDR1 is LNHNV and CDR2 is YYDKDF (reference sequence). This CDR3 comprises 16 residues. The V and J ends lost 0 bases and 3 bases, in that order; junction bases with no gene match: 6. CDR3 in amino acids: CATSRDLKQGDYGYTF. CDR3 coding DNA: TGTGCCACCAGCAGAGACCTTAAACAGGGGGACTATGGCTACACCTTC.

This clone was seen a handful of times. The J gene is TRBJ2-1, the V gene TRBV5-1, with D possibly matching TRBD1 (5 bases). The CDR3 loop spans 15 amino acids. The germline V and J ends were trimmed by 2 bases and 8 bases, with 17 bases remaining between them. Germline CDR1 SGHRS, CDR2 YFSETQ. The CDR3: CASSFPRRVGDEQFF. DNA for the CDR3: TGCGCCAGCAGCTTCCCTCGGCGAGTAGGGGATGAGCAGTTCTTC.

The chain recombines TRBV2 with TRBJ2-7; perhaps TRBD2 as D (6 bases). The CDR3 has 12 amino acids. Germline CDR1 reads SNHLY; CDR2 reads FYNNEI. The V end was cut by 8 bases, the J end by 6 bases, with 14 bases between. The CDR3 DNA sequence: TGTGCCAGCGAGGGACTGGACCTCGAGCAGTACTTC. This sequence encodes CASEGLDLEQYF.

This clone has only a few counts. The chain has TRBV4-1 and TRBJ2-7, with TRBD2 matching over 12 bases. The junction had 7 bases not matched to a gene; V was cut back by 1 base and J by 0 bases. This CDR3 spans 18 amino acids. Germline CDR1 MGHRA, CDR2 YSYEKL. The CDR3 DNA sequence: TGCGCCAGCAGCCAAGTTCTCCAGACTAGCGGGAGCTCCTACGAGCAGTACTTC. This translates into CASSQVLQTSGSSYEQYF.

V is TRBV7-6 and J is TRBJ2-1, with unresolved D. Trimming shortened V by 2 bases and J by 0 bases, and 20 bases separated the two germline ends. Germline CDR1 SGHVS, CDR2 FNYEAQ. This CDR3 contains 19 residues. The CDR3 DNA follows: TGTGCCAGCAGCTTACTCACTCCGAAAAGCGAGAGCTCCTACAATGAGCAGTTCTTC. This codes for CASSLLTPKSESSYNEQFF.

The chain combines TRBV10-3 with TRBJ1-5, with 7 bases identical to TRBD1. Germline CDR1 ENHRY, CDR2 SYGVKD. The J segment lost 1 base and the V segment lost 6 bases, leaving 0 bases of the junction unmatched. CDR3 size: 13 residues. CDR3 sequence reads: CAIRGQSNQPQHF. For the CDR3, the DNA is TGTGCCATCAGGGGACAGAGCAATCAGCCCCAGCATTTT.

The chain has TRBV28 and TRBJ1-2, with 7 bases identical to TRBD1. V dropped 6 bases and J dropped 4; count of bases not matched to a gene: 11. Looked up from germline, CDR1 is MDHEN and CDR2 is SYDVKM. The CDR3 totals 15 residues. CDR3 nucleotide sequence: TGTGCCAGCAGCCTAACCGGGACAGTGAGCTATGGCTACACCTTC. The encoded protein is CASSLTGTVSYGYTF.

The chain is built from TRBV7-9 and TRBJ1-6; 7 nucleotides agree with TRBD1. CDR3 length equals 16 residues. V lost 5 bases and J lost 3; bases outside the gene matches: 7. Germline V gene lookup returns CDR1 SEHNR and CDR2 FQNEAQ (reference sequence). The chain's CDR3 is CASSQPGQSYNSPLHF. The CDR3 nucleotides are TGTGCCAGCAGCCAACCGGGACAGAGCTATAATTCACCCCTCCACTTT.

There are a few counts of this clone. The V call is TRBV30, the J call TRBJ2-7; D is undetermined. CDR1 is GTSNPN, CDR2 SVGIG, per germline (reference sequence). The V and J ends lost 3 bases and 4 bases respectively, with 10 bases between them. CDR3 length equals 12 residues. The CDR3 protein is CAWSARGYEQYF. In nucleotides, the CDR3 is TGTGCCTGGAGCGCTAGAGGATACGAGCAGTACTTC.

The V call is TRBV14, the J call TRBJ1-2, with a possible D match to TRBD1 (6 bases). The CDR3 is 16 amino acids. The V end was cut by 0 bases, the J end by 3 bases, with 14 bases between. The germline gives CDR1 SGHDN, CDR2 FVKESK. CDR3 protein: CASSQDKTGVDYGYTF. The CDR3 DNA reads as TGTGCCAGCAGCCAAGATAAGACAGGAGTGGACTATGGCTACACCTTC.

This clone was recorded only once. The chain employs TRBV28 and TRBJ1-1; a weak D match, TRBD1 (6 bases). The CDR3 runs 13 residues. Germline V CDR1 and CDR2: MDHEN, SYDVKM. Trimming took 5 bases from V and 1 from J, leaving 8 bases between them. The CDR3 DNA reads TGTGCCAGCAGTGGGACATGGAACACTGAAGCTTTCTTT. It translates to CASSGTWNTEAFF. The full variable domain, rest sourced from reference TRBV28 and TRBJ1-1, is DVKVTQSSRYLVKRTGEKVFLECVQDMDHENMFWYRQDPGLGLRLIYFSYDVKMKEKGDIPEGYSVSREKKERFSLILESASTNQTSMYLCASSGTWNTEAFFGQGTRLTVV.

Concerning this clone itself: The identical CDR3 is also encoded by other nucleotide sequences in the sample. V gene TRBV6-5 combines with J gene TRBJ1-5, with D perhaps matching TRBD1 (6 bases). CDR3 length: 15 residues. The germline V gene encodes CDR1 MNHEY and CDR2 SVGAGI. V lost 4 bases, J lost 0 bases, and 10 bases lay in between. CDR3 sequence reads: CASSSDRNSNQPQHF. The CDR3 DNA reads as TGTGCCAGCAGTTCCGACAGGAATAGCAATCAGCCCCAGCATTTT.

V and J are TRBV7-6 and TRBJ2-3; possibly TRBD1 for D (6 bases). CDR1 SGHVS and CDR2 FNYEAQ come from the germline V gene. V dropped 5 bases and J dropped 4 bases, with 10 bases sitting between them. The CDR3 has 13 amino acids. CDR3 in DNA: TGTGCCAGCAGCACCCGGACAGCAGATACGCAGTATTTT. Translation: CASSTRTADTQYF. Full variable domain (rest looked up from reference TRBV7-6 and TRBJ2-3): GAGVSQSPRYKVTKRGQDVALRCDPISGHVSLYWYRQALGQGPEFLTYFNYEAQQDKSGLPNDRFSAERPEGSISTLTIQRTEQRDSAMYRCASSTRTADTQYFGPGTRLTVL.

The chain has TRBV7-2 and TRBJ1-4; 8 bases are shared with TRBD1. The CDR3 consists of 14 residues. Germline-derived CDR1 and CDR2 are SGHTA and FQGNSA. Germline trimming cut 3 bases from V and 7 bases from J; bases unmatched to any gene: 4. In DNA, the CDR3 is TGTGCCAGCAGCTTCAGGGGGCGAGTTGAAAAACTGTTTTTT. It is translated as CASSFRGRVEKLFF. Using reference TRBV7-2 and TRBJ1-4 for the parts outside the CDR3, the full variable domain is GAGVSQSPSNKVTEKGKDVELRCDPISGHTALYWYRQSLGQGLEFLIYFQGNSAPDKSGLPSDRFSAERTGGSVSTLTIQRTQQEDSAVYLCASSFRGRVEKLFFGSGTQLSVL.

The CDR3 DNA is TGTGCCAGCAGCTTAGCAATAGGGGTGAGGGAGCAGTACTTC. It yields the protein CASSLAIGVREQYF. The chain links TRBV11-3 to TRBJ2-7, with D possibly TRBD1 on 5 matching bases. Trimming pared 1 base from V and 7 bases from J, leaving 14 bases between. This CDR3 has 14 residues. The germline V gene encodes CDR1 SGHNT and CDR2 YENEEA.

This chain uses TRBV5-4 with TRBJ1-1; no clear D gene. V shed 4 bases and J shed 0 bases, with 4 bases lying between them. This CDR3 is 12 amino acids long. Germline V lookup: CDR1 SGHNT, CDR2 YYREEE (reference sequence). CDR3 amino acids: CASSNLNTEAFF. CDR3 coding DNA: TGTGCCAGCAGCAACTTGAACACTGAAGCTTTCTTT.